This passage covers 8 T cell receptor beta chains from one sample sequenced in a study of early T cells in non-severe SARS-CoV-2 infection. TCRdb used MiXCR to reprocess the 5' RACE reads, holding one entry per CDR3 protein. Seen here are 80,000 or so distinct CDR3 sequences, over 12% observed once, and the top ten hold roughly 3%. Sequenced material: whole blood. Receptors were obtained from an adult who was a healthcare worker with PCR-confirmed SARS-CoV-2 infection or an uninfected control (not recorded which).

There are many counts of this clonotype. This sequence joins TRBV12-3 or TRBV12-4 and TRBJ2-7; 8 bases match TRBD1. This CDR3 has 14 amino acids. Trimming at V came to 6 bases and at J to 0 bases, leaving 4 bases not matched to a gene. The CDR3 loop reads CASRRQGSSYEQYF. In nucleotides, the CDR3 is TGTGCCAGCAGACGACAGGGGAGCTCCTACGAGCAGTACTTC.

This clonotype was observed at least ten times. The rearrangement uses TRBV3-1 and TRBJ2-7; 8 positions match TRBD1. CDR1 is LGHDT and CDR2 is YNNKEL in the germline V gene (reference sequence). The CDR3 loop spans 15 amino acids. The ends lost 5 bases at V and 2 bases at J; junction bases unmatched: 8. The CDR3 here is CASSLSGTGTYEQYF. CDR3 sequence (DNA): TGTGCCAGCAGCTTGTCCGGGACAGGCACCTACGAGCAGTACTTC.

J is TRBJ2-1 and V is TRBV10-3, with TRBD2 identical over 8 bases. Germline V lookup: CDR1 ENHRY, CDR2 SYGVKD. V lost 2 bases and J lost 7; bases outside the gene matches: 7. There are 15 residues in the CDR3. The CDR3: CAISEPNGGDNEQFF. The CDR3 coding sequence is TGTGCCATCAGTGAGCCAAACGGGGGGGATAATGAGCAGTTCTTC.

This clonotype was seen more than once but under ten times. The CDR3 loop reads CSASTSPISRDLRTGELFF. The CDR3 DNA is TGCAGTGCTAGTACTAGTCCGATTAGCAGGGACCTACGCACCGGGGAGCTGTTTTTT. V is TRBV20-1 and J is TRBJ2-2; the D gene could be TRBD1 or TRBD2 (5 bases each). The V end was cut by 3 bases, the J end by 4 bases, with 27 bases between. The CDR3 spans 19 residues. CDR1 DFQATT and CDR2 SNEGSKA come from the germline V gene (reference sequence).

This clonotype was found many times. The gene calls are TRBV11-2 and TRBJ2-3, with a tentative D call TRBD1 (6 bases). The germline CDR1 and CDR2 sequences are SGHAT and FQNNGV. This CDR3 has 12 residues. V lost 6 bases to trimming and J lost 4 bases, with 8 bases between them. The CDR3 DNA is TGTGCCAGCAGTCCAGGGGCAGATACGCAGTATTTT. Translation gives CASSPGADTQYF.

This clonotype appeared a few times. This rearrangement joins TRBV15 to TRBJ1-6, with 7 nucleotides matching TRBD1. Germline trimming cut 1 base from V and 6 bases from J; bases unmatched to any gene: 3. CDR1 LNHNV and CDR2 YYDKDF come from the germline V gene (reference sequence). The CDR3 runs 15 residues. CDR3 in DNA: TGTGCCACCAGCAGAGGCGGGACAGTTAATTCACCCCTCCACTTT. Translating gives CATSRGGTVNSPLHF.

This clonotype was seen many times. The chain combines TRBV15 with TRBJ1-5, with 10 bases that match TRBD1. Trimming took 3 bases from V and 7 from J; bases not matched to a gene: 9. CDR1 is LNHNV and CDR2 is YYDKDF in the germline V gene (reference sequence). The CDR3 length is 16 residues. The CDR3 DNA reads TGTGCCACCAGCAGGAGGGACAGGGGTTTACGACAGCCCCAGCATTTT. Its translation is CATSRRDRGLRQPQHF.

This clonotype has only a few counts. The chain carries TRBV21-1 and TRBJ2-1; TRBD2, as called in the table, went unchecked against the DNA. TRBV21-1 constitutes a pseudogene. This CDR3 is 15 amino acids long. CDR3 coding DNA: TGTGCCAGCAGCCGGAAAGGACTAGCGGGGAATGAGCAGTTCTTC. Translation: CASSRKGLAGNEQFF.